The entry below describes one T cell receptor beta chain. These data belong to a study of Graves' ophthalmopathy and Graves' hyperthyroidism. Amplification of the TCR beta CDR3 regions used RNA transcripts (as template). First-round RT-PCR with HTBI primers preceded a second-round multiplex PCR. Using its own MiXCR run on the multiplex PCR reads, TCRdb lists one record per CDR3 protein. Found here are some 380,000 distinct CDR3 sequences, approximately 15% of them singletons; the top ten hold roughly 7%. Losses at the gene ends were 5 bases for V and 0 bases for J; bases not matched to a gene: 7. The CDR3 consists of 16 residues. Per germline, CDR1 LGHDT and CDR2 YNNKEL (reference sequence).

Material: peripheral blood. The rearrangement uses TRBV3-1 and TRBJ2-7, with 10 nucleotides matching TRBD1. The receptor was isolated from a woman aged 18-29 years with stable Graves' hyperthyroidism. The CDR3: CASSAVRDRGSYEQYF. CDR3 in DNA: TGTGCCAGCAGCGCTGTCCGGGACAGGGGCTCCTACGAGCAGTACTTC.